The 10 T cell receptor beta chains reported below all come from one sample, sequenced in a study of blood T cell repertoires in COVID-19. Repertoires were generated with immunoSEQ multiplex PCR, while TCRdb's copy carries only in-frame clones and drops some. The sample yields roughly 290,000 clones, around nine tenths seen once. The sequenced sample consisted of PBMCs or T cells enriched from blood (not recorded which). The source is a woman aged 35 to 49 who had recovered from COVID-19.

The table lists this clone with many counts. The V call is TRBV29-1, the J call TRBJ2-3; TRBD1 aligns across 7 bases. Germline V gives CDR1 SQVTM, CDR2 ANQGSEA. The CDR3 is 14 amino acids. Unmatched junction bases numbered 8, after V lost 4 bases and J lost 4 bases. The CDR3 bases are TGCAGCGTTGGCCTGACAGGGTTCGCAGATACGCAGTATTTT. Translating it yields CSVGLTGFADTQYF.

The chain uses TRBV3-1 (or the pseudogene TRBV3-2) and TRBJ2-3, with 13 bases matching TRBD2. The CDR3 runs 18 residues. CDR1 is LGHDT and CDR2 is YNNKEL in the germline V gene (reference sequence). V shed 1 base, J shed 4 bases, and the junction held 8 bases outside the gene matches. DNA for the CDR3: TGTGCCAGCAGCCAAGGAGGACTAGCGGGAGATAGTGCAGATACGCAGTATTTT. Translating gives CASSQGGLAGDSADTQYF.

This sequence joins TRBV7-3 and TRBJ2-1; 11 bases map to TRBD2. The V segment lost 5 bases and the J segment 10 bases; nucleotides outside the gene matches: 10. Germline V gene lookup returns CDR1 SGHTA and CDR2 FQGTGA. There are 15 residues in the CDR3. CDR3 nucleotides: TGTGCCAGCAGCGCGCTAGCGGGAGGTGGAGGAGAGCAGTTCTTC. It yields the protein CASSALAGGGGEQFF.

The chain combines TRBV6-1 with TRBJ2-4, with a tentative D call TRBD1 (6 bases). Trimming removed 3 bases at V and 0 bases at J, with 9 bases between. The CDR3 spans 15 residues. Looked up from germline, CDR1 is MNHNS and CDR2 is SASEGT. In DNA form, the CDR3 reads TGTGCCAGCAGTGACCTACAGGGAGCCAAAAACATTCAGTACTTC. Translation: CASSDLQGAKNIQYF.

The gene calls are TRBV12-3 or TRBV12-4 and TRBJ1-1; no reliable D call. V was shortened by 8 bases and J by 7 bases, with 17 bases between the two germline ends. The CDR3 spans 13 residues. The CDR3 bases are TGTGCCAGCCGACCACGGGCGGGGTATGAAGCTTTCTTT. Translating gives CASRPRAGYEAFF.

The chain carries TRBV29-1 and TRBJ2-3; 10 bases fit TRBD2. V gave up 7 bases and J gave up 6 bases; unmatched junction bases: 16. This CDR3 is built from 16 residues. Germline V gene sequence: CDR1 SQVTM, CDR2 ANQGSEA. The CDR3: CSAMPGASGSMDTQYF. DNA for the CDR3: TGCAGCGCCATGCCGGGGGCTAGCGGGAGTATGGATACGCAGTATTTT.

V and J are TRBV15 and TRBJ2-2, with 8 bases lining up with TRBD2. V shed 4 bases and J 4 bases; nucleotides not matched to a gene: 8. Germline loops: CDR1 LNHNV, CDR2 YYDKDF (reference sequence). CDR3 length equals 16 residues. CDR3 amino acids: CATSKGELAVTGELFF. In nucleotides, the CDR3 is TGTGCCACCAGCAAAGGGGAACTAGCGGTCACCGGGGAGCTGTTTTTT.

This clone has at least ten counts. The gene calls are TRBV27 and TRBJ2-1; TRBD2 is a possible D gene (5 bases). Trimming took 3 bases from V and 0 from J, leaving 15 bases between them. In germline, CDR1 is MNHEY, CDR2 SMNVEV (reference sequence). The CDR3 totals 17 residues. CDR3 amino acids: CASSFNPAANSYNEQFF. CDR3 DNA sequence: TGTGCCAGCAGTTTCAATCCAGCGGCCAACTCCTACAATGAGCAGTTCTTC.

This clone was recorded a few times. The chain combines TRBV19 with TRBJ1-5, with D tentatively TRBD1 (5 bases). The CDR3 runs 14 residues. CDR1 LNHDA and CDR2 SQIVND come from the germline V gene (reference sequence). With 9 bases removed from V and 3 bases from J, the gap between germline ends came to 15 bases. CDR3 amino acids: CASQGGGYNQPQHF. In nucleotides, the CDR3 is TGTGCCAGCCAGGGAGGTGGCTACAATCAGCCCCAGCATTTT.

The chain links TRBV29-1 to TRBJ1-2, with TRBD1 matching 7 bases. Looked up from germline, CDR1 is SQVTM and CDR2 is ANQGSEA. The CDR3 loop spans 22 amino acids. Trimming removed 1 base from V and 0 bases from J; junction bases left unmatched: 26. The CDR3 DNA sequence: TGCAGCGTTGAAGTAGTTAAGCCAGGGGGTAAAAGCCCCGGCTTCGCTAACTATGGCTACACCTTC. Its translation: CSVEVVKPGGKSPGFANYGYTF.